The 14 T cell receptor beta chains given below trace back to one sample, sequenced in a study of Ad26.COV2.S vaccination and SARS-CoV-2 variants. Treatment defined: around 19 received Ad26.COV2.S at low or high dose, single or two shots; roughly five received placebo; per-sample allocation not given. Day 63 following the first vaccine or placebo injection was when the samples were taken. This table comes from immunoSEQ multiplex PCR, and its TCRdb copy is limited to in-frame clones, with some not included. The repertoire holds 300,000 to 350,000 clones, with around 90% as singletons. The material sequenced was peripheral blood, taken in a trial of Ad26.COV2.S vaccine versus placebo. The receptors derive from a person between 18 and 59 years old who received the Ad26.COV2.S COVID-19 vaccine or a placebo.

This clone has just a few counts. The V call is TRBV4-3, the J call TRBJ2-1, with 12 bases identical to TRBD2. Germline loops: CDR1 LGHNA, CDR2 YSLEER. V lost 0 bases, J lost 13 bases, and 7 bases stayed unmatched. This CDR3 contains 15 residues. The CDR3 DNA reads as TGCGCCAGCAGCCAAGATCCGCTAGCGGGGGGGACACAGTTCTTC. Protein sequence: CASSQDPLAGGTQFF.

The chain links TRBV18 to TRBJ2-5, with TRBD2 matching over 9 bases. The J segment lost 5 bases and the V segment lost 3 bases, leaving 13 bases of the junction unmatched. The CDR3 length is 17 residues. Germline V gene lookup returns CDR1 KGHSH and CDR2 LQKENI. The CDR3 sequence: CASSPIIAGVGPETQYF. CDR3 DNA: TGTGCCAGCTCACCCATCATAGCGGGAGTCGGTCCGGAGACCCAGTACTTC.

The chain combines TRBV10-3 with TRBJ2-6, with TRBD1 identical over 8 bases. The V gene's germline CDR1 is ENHRY and CDR2 SYGVKD. V gave up 10 bases and J gave up 2 bases; unmatched junction bases: 10. CDR3 length equals 16 residues. CDR3 amino acids: CATRQGLNTGANVLTF. The CDR3 DNA sequence: TGTGCCACCCGACAGGGGCTAAATACTGGGGCCAACGTCCTGACTTTC.

This clone was detected once. V usage is TRBV6-4 and J usage is TRBJ1-2; D perhaps matches TRBD1 (5 bases). The germline V gene encodes CDR1 MRHNA and CDR2 SNTAGT. V was trimmed by 4 bases and J by 6 bases, leaving 12 bases between them. The CDR3 consists of 13 residues. The CDR3 region is CASSVWDGNGYTF. The DNA of the CDR3 is TGTGCCAGCAGTGTATGGGACGGAAATGGCTACACCTTC.

This clone was recorded once. This chain links TRBV4-2 with TRBJ1-6; D gene uncertain. The V and J ends lost 0 bases and 3 bases respectively, with 9 bases between them. CDR3 size: 16 residues. Germline-derived CDR1 and CDR2 are LGHNA and YNFKEQ. CDR3 residues: CASSQDSTDYNSPLHF. In nucleotides, the CDR3 is TGTGCCAGCAGCCAAGATTCAACAGACTATAATTCACCCCTCCACTTT.

The chain joins TRBV12-3 or TRBV12-4 to TRBJ2-1; TRBD1 matches 7 bases. Losses at the gene ends were 5 bases for V and 10 bases for J; bases not matched to a gene: 2. The CDR3 is 11 amino acids. CDR3 region: CASSPDREQFF. The CDR3 DNA sequence: TGTGCCAGCAGTCCGGACAGGGAGCAGTTCTTC.

This clone was found a few times. V gene TRBV4-2 combines with J gene TRBJ1-1, with 10 nucleotides matching TRBD1. Germline lookup yields CDR1 LGHNA and CDR2 YNFKEQ. Trimming at V came to 1 base and at J to 3 bases, leaving 2 bases not matched to a gene. This CDR3 contains 15 residues. The CDR3: CASSQGGTGDTEAFF. The CDR3 bases are TGTGCCAGCAGCCAAGGGGGGACAGGGGACACTGAAGCTTTCTTT.

The chain employs TRBV5-1 and TRBJ1-1; maybe TRBD1 (5 bases). Germline V CDR1 and CDR2: SGHRS, YFSETQ. Trimming shortened V by 5 bases and J by 1 base, and 12 bases separated the two germline ends. The CDR3 covers 14 residues. CDR3 nucleotide sequence: TGCGCCAGCAGGTCGGGACCGTCGAACACTGAAGCTTTCTTT. This encodes CASRSGPSNTEAFF.

The chain is built from TRBV7-9 and TRBJ1-2, with a weak D call TRBD1 (5 bases). Trimming stripped 5 bases from V and 3 bases from J, with 10 bases between. The CDR3 is 13 amino acids. CDR1 is SEHNR and CDR2 is FQNEAQ in the germline V gene (reference sequence). DNA of the CDR3: TGTGCCAGCAGCCTCGGGGCGGACTATGGCTACACCTTC. Amino acids: CASSLGADYGYTF.

This clone is a singleton in its sample. This sequence joins TRBV4-2 and TRBJ1-2, with 7 bases identical to TRBD1. CDR3 length: 15 amino acids. After removal of 0 bases from V and 3 bases from J, the junction contained 4 bases not matched to a gene. The germline V gene encodes CDR1 LGHNA and CDR2 YNFKEQ. CDR3 DNA: TGTGCCAGCAGCCAAGATAGCGGACAGGACTATGGCTACACCTTC. Its protein is CASSQDSGQDYGYTF.

V is TRBV27 and J is TRBJ2-3; D perhaps matches TRBD1 (6 bases). CDR3 length: 15 residues. Germline-derived CDR1 and CDR2 are MNHEY and SMNVEV (reference sequence). V was cut by 0 bases and J by 5 bases, with 12 bases left in between. In DNA form, the CDR3 reads TGTGCCAGCAGTTTATCTTCATGGGGGCGAGATACGCAGTATTTT. This codes for CASSLSSWGRDTQYF.

This chain connects TRBV11-2 to TRBJ2-7, with a tentative D call TRBD2 (5 bases). The CDR3 has 14 residues. Germline V lookup: CDR1 SGHAT, CDR2 FQNNGV. V was trimmed by 5 bases and J by 1 base, leaving 12 bases between them. CDR3 in amino acids: CASSRLGRSYEQYF. The CDR3 DNA follows: TGTGCCAGCAGCCGACTTGGGAGATCCTACGAGCAGTACTTC.

The chain couples TRBV11-3 to TRBJ1-3; TRBD1 matches 8 bases. The germline V gene has CDR1 SGHNT and CDR2 YENEEA. Trimming at V came to 5 bases and at J to 9 bases, leaving 6 bases not matched to a gene. The CDR3 totals 13 residues. The CDR3 region is CASSRQGTGTIYF. Written as DNA, the CDR3 is TGTGCCAGCAGCCGACAGGGGACCGGCACCATATATTTT.

The V and J genes are TRBV27 and TRBJ2-5, with TRBD2 identical over 7 bases. V gave up 8 bases and J gave up 5 bases; unmatched junction bases: 17. Germline CDR1 reads MNHEY; CDR2 reads SMNVEV (reference sequence). The CDR3 has 16 amino acids. In DNA, the CDR3 is TGTGCCAGCGGGAACGGATGGGGGGGGAATGGGGAGACCCAGTACTTC. Encoded protein: CASGNGWGGNGETQYF.